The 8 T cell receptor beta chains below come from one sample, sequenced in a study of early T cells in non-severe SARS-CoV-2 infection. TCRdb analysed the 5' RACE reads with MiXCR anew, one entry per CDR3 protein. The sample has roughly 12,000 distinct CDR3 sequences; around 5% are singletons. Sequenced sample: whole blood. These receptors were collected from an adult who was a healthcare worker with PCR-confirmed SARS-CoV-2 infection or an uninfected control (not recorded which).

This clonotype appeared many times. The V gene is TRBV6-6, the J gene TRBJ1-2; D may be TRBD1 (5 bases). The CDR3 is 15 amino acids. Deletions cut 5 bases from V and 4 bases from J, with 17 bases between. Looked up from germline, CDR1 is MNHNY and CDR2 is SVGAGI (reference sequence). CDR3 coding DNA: TGTGCCAGCAGTCGGGGGGTGGACGGAATCTATGGCTACACCTTC. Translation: CASSRGVDGIYGYTF.

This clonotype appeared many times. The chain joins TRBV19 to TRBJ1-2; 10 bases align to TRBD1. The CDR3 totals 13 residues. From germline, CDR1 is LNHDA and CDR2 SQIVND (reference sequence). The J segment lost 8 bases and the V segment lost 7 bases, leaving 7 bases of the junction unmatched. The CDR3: CASTRTGGIGYTF. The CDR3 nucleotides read TGTGCCAGTACCAGGACAGGGGGAATCGGCTACACCTTC.

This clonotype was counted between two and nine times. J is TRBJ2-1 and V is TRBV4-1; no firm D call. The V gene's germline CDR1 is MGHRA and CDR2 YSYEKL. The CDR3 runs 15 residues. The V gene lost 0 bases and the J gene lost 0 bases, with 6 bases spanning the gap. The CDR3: CASSQDTPSYNEQFF. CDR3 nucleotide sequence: TGCGCCAGCAGCCAAGATACACCCTCCTACAATGAGCAGTTCTTC.

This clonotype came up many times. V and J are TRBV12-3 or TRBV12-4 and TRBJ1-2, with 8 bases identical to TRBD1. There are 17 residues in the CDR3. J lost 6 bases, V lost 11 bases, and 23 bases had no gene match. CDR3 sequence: CASHPGRLRGLEDGYTF. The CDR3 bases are TGTGCCTCCCACCCAGGCCGCCTCAGGGGGCTAGAGGATGGCTACACCTTC.

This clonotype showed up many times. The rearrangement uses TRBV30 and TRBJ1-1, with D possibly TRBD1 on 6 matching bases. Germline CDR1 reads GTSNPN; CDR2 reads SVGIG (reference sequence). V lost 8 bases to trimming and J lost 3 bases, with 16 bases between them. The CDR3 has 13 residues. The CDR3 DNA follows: TGTGCCCGCGCGGGGGGCTGGGACACTGAAGCTTTCTTT. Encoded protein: CARAGGWDTEAFF.

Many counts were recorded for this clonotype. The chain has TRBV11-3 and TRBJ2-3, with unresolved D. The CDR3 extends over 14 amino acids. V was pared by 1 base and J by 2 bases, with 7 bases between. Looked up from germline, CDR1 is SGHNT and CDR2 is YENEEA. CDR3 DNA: TGTGCCAGCAGCTTAGGGTCAGCCACAGATACGCAGTATTTT. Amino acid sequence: CASSLGSATDTQYF. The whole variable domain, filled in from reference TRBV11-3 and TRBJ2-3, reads EAGVVQSPRYKIIEKKQPVAFWCNPISGHNTLYWYLQNLGQGPELLIRYENEEAVDDSQLPKDRFSAERLKGVDSTLKIQPAELGDSAVYLCASSLGSATDTQYFGPGTRLTVL.

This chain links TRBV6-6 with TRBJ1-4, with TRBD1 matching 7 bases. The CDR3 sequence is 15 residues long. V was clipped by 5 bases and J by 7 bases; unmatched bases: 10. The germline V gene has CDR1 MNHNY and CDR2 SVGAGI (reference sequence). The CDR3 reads CASSLTGVGVEKLFF. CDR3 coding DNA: TGTGCCAGCAGTCTAACAGGGGTTGGGGTTGAAAAACTGTTTTTT.

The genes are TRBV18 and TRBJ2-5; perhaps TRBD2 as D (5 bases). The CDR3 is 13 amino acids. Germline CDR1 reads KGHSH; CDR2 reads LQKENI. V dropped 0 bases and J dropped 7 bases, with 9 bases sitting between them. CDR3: CASSPPEEGTQYF. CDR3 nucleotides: TGTGCCAGCTCACCACCGGAAGAGGGGACCCAGTACTTC.